The present T cell receptor beta chain was sequenced within a study of shared clonotypes between healthy human individuals. As for the study in general: The composition of the donors was a couple of women and a few men aged 18 to 49. Each donor's CD4 naive and CD4 memory cells filled three plates apiece, CD8 naive two, and CD8 memory one.

The deep-level immunoSEQ assay was used. Sequencing used immunoSEQ multiplex PCR; TCRdb keeps in-frame clones, though not all of them. The table includes 2.5 million or so clones, 85% to 95% detected once. Regarding this clone: Its antigen is as yet unknown.

Points from the study as a whole: Unshared clonotypes carried lower generation probabilities than those common to all four donors.

CDR1 and CDR2 from the germline V gene are SGHTS and YDEGEE. Germline trimming cut 4 bases from V and 7 bases from J; bases unmatched to any gene: 22. This CDR3 is 19 amino acids long. The V and J genes are TRBV5-8 and TRBJ1-5; TRBD1 agrees at 8 bases. This receptor was obtained from a man younger than 30 in good health. Specimen: naive CD4+ T cells sorted from blood. Subset reported: CD45RA+ positively selected. The CDR3 sequence: CASSLGQGVSFWRGQPQHF. For the CDR3, the DNA is TGTGCCAGCAGCCTCGGACAGGGTGTGAGCTTTTGGAGGGGACAGCCCCAGCATTTT.